This entry concerns a single T cell receptor (beta chain). Its target is not known. This record comes from a study of T cell responses to AZD1222 COVID-19 vaccine. Some clones are missing from TCRdb's copy, which holds only in-frame ones; the method was immunoSEQ multiplex PCR. The sample carries around 120,000 clones, about 92% recorded once. Study-level findings and limits: Among AZD1222 vaccinees, only 5 to 7 were seropositive at baseline.

The germline V gene encodes CDR1 WSHSY and CDR2 SAAADI. CDR3 length: 13 amino acids. V lost 2 bases to trimming and J lost 7 bases, with 9 bases between them. The V and J genes are TRBV10-2 and TRBJ1-5, with unresolved D. The TCR was taken from an adult in good health. Sequencing was performed on peripheral blood, taken on day 0 of AZD1222 vaccination. CDR3 sequence: CASSEGSGQPQHF. Written as DNA, the CDR3 is TGCGCCAGCAGTGAGGGGTCGGGGCAGCCCCAGCATTTT.